Presented here are 14 T cell receptor beta chains from one specimen sequenced in a study of blood T cell repertoires in COVID-19. The method was immunoSEQ multiplex PCR; TCRdb's version includes in-frame clones alone and lacks a portion of them. Of fewer than 90,000 clones detected, 78% appear once; the ten largest clones hold 6.3%. Sequencing input: peripheral blood. The receptors derive from a man in his 70s with COVID-19, enrolled during active disease.

This clone was counted only a few times. This chain joins TRBV12-3 or TRBV12-4 and TRBJ1-1, with a tentative D call TRBD1 (6 bases). The CDR3 runs 13 residues. Trimming removed 3 bases from V and 1 base from J, with 6 bases in between. The CDR3 nucleotides are TGTGCCAGCAGTTTGACAGGGAACACTGAAGCTTTCTTT. It encodes CASSLTGNTEAFF.

This clone has a single count. The V gene is TRBV5-1, the J gene TRBJ2-5; 11 nucleotides align to TRBD1. The length of the CDR3 is 16 residues. Germline CDR1 and CDR2: SGHRS and YFSETQ. The V segment lost 1 base and the J segment 5 bases; nucleotides outside the gene matches: 7. The CDR3 protein is CASSLRGQGALETQYF. The CDR3 DNA reads as TGCGCCAGCAGCTTGCGAGGACAGGGGGCTCTTGAGACCCAGTACTTC.

The gene calls are TRBV9 and TRBJ1-2; 8 positions agree with TRBD1. V gave up 0 bases and J gave up 1 base; unmatched junction bases: 2. Germline CDR1 SGDLS, CDR2 YYNGEE. The CDR3 covers 15 residues. The DNA of the CDR3 is TGTGCCAGCAGCGTAGAAACAGGGGGTAACTATGGCTACACCTTC. Encoded protein: CASSVETGGNYGYTF. Full variable domain (remainder filled in from reference TRBV9 and TRBJ1-2): DSGVTQTPKHLITATGQRVTLRCSPRSGDLSVYWYQQSLDQGLQFLIQYYNGEERAKGNILERFSAQQFPDLHSELNLSSLELGDSALYFCASSVETGGNYGYTFGSGTRLTVV.

The chain is built from TRBV6-6 and TRBJ2-7, with D possibly TRBD1 on 7 matching bases. CDR1 is MNHNY and CDR2 is SVGAGI in the germline V gene (reference sequence). The CDR3 sequence is 15 residues long. The ends were cut back, 7 bases at V and 5 bases at J, with 21 bases in the middle. The CDR3 spells CASIDGGGAIHEQYF. The CDR3 DNA is TGTGCCAGCATCGACGGAGGGGGCGCAATCCACGAGCAGTACTTC.

The chain links TRBV5-4 to TRBJ2-2; 7 nucleotides match TRBD1. Germline CDR1 is SGHNT and CDR2 is YYREEE (reference sequence). V was pared by 4 bases and J by 6 bases, with 6 bases of the junction left unmatched. This CDR3 spans 14 amino acids. The chain's CDR3 is CASSPDRDAGELFF. In nucleotides, the CDR3 is TGTGCCAGCAGCCCTGACAGGGATGCCGGGGAGCTGTTTTTT.

J is TRBJ2-1 and V is TRBV4-3, with TRBD2 as a possible D gene (5 bases). Germline values: CDR1 LGHNA, CDR2 YSLEER. Trimming left V 5 bases short and J 0 bases short, with 11 bases between. The CDR3 is 15 amino acids. The CDR3 reads CASSKSGSSYNEQFF. The CDR3 region has the DNA TGCGCCAGCAGCAAGAGCGGAAGCTCCTACAATGAGCAGTTCTTC.

The CDR3 is CASSLGGGASYNEQFF. As DNA, the CDR3 is TGCGCCAGCAGCTTGGGCGGGGGTGCCTCCTACAATGAGCAGTTCTTC. The chain employs TRBV5-1 and TRBJ2-1; TRBD2 matches at 7 bases. The CDR3 is made up of 16 amino acids. Germline assignment: CDR1 SGHRS and CDR2 YFSETQ. With V trimmed by 0 bases and J by 0 bases, 3 bases remained unmatched.

This rearrangement joins TRBV9 to TRBJ1-1; possibly TRBD1 for D (5 bases). The CDR3 runs 15 residues. The germline V gene has CDR1 SGDLS and CDR2 YYNGEE. Trimming took 0 bases from V and 2 from J, leaving 11 bases between them. This CDR3 reads CASSVGGLDNTEAFF. CDR3 in DNA: TGTGCCAGCAGCGTAGGGGGCCTTGATAACACTGAAGCTTTCTTT.

The CDR3 sequence is CASSPSGNYGYTF. The DNA of the CDR3 is TGTGCCAGCAGCCCCTCGGGGAACTATGGCTACACCTTC. The chain uses TRBV7-2 and TRBJ1-2; no firm D call. CDR1 SGHTA and CDR2 FQGNSA come from the germline V gene. The CDR3 totals 13 residues. V lost 5 bases and J 2 bases, leaving 9 bases between the germline ends.

The rearrangement uses TRBV2 and TRBJ2-7; D uncertain. V lost 5 bases to trimming and J lost 3 bases, with 8 bases between them. Germline-derived CDR1 and CDR2 are SNHLY and FYNNEI. The CDR3 covers 12 residues. The CDR3 reads CASSLRHYEQYF. CDR3 bases: TGTGCCAGCAGTTTGCGCCACTACGAGCAGTACTTC.

In the case of this clone: Other DNA sequences in the same sample also yield this CDR3. The rearrangement uses TRBV18 and TRBJ2-1, with 7 bases identical to TRBD2. Trimming cost V 6 bases and J 6 bases; bases outside gene matches: 5. Germline CDR1 reads KGHSH; CDR2 reads LQKENI. The CDR3 extends over 13 amino acids. The CDR3: CASSPGGSNEQFF. For the CDR3, the DNA is TGTGCCAGCTCCCCCGGGGGGTCCAATGAGCAGTTCTTC.

V usage is TRBV4-1 and J usage is TRBJ2-2, with TRBD2 matching 9 bases. Germline lookup yields CDR1 MGHRA and CDR2 YSYEKL. CDR3 length: 14 amino acids. CDR3 nucleotide sequence: TGCGCAGCCGGGGGCGGGAGGGGCACCGGGGAGCTGTTTTTT. Translating it yields CAAGGGRGTGELFF.

This chain uses TRBV28 with TRBJ1-2; possible D gene TRBD1, 5 bases. CDR3 size: 13 residues. V lost 2 bases and J lost 2, with 6 bases in between. Germline lookup yields CDR1 MDHEN and CDR2 SYDVKM. The CDR3 nucleotides are TGTGCCAGCAGTTTACCAGGGAACTATGGCTACACCTTC. This translates into CASSLPGNYGYTF.

The chain links TRBV7-9 to TRBJ1-1; TRBD1 agrees at 10 bases. The CDR3 loop spans 13 amino acids. Germline V gene sequence: CDR1 SEHNR, CDR2 FQNEAQ (reference sequence). The J segment lost 8 bases and the V segment lost 5 bases, leaving 5 bases of the junction unmatched. The CDR3 region is CASSRGTGEEAFF. The CDR3 nucleotides read TGTGCCAGCAGCCGCGGGACAGGGGAAGAAGCTTTCTTT.